Below, 32 T cell receptor beta chains from the same sample are listed, as sequenced in a study of blood T cell repertoires in COVID-19. Measured with immunoSEQ multiplex PCR; TCRdb has only the in-frame clones, and not every one. The table includes roughly 250,000 clones, more than 70% detected once. The sample consisted of peripheral blood. The receptor source for this set is a woman in her thirties or forties who had recovered from COVID-19.

The chain has TRBV5-6 and TRBJ2-3; 10 bases line up with TRBD2. Germline-derived CDR1 and CDR2 are SGHDT and YYEEEE. J was trimmed by 4 bases and V by 4 bases; bases with no gene match: 9. The CDR3 length is 16 residues. Here the CDR3 DNA reads TGTGCCAGCAGCACGAAGCGGGAGGGCCCGGCAGATACGCAGTATTTT. It translates to CASSTKREGPADTQYF. Together with reference TRBV5-6 and TRBJ2-3, the CDR3 gives the full variable domain: DAGVTQSPTHLIKTRGQQVTLRCSPKSGHDTVSWYQQALGQGPQFIFQYYEEEERQRGNFPDRFSGHQFPNYSSELNVNALLLGDSALYLCASSTKREGPADTQYFGPGTRLTVL.

The genes are TRBV27 and TRBJ1-6, with TRBD1 matching 7 bases. Germline CDR1 reads MNHEY; CDR2 reads SMNVEV (reference sequence). The CDR3 covers 15 residues. Germline trimming cut 5 bases from V and 8 bases from J; bases unmatched to any gene: 9. The CDR3 sequence: CASSAIQGIYSPLHF. The CDR3 DNA follows: TGTGCCAGCAGTGCTATACAGGGGATTTATTCACCCCTCCACTTT.

J is TRBJ1-4 and V is TRBV4-1; TRBD1 agrees at 8 bases. The V gene's germline CDR1 is MGHRA and CDR2 YSYEKL. The CDR3 spans 19 residues. The J segment lost 6 bases and the V segment lost 1 base, leaving 16 bases of the junction unmatched. The CDR3 loop reads CASSQARGQGLSRDEKLFF. As DNA, the CDR3 is TGCGCCAGCAGCCAAGCCCGAGGACAGGGCCTGAGCAGGGATGAAAAACTGTTTTTT.

The rearrangement joins TRBV24-1 to TRBJ2-2, with 9 bases fitting TRBD1. Trimming took 7 bases from V and 6 from J; bases not matched to a gene: 5. Germline V CDR1 and CDR2: KGHDR, SFDVKD. This CDR3 is built from 14 residues. The DNA of the CDR3 is TGTGCCACCAGCCGGGACAGGGAGTCCGGGGAGCTGTTTTTT. Residues: CATSRDRESGELFF.

The chain combines TRBV6-2 or TRBV6-3 with TRBJ2-3, with 9 bases identical to TRBD2. The V segment lost 3 bases and the J segment 0 bases; nucleotides outside the gene matches: 10. The CDR3 is 18 amino acids. Germline V gene sequence: CDR1 MNHEY, CDR2 SVGEGT. The CDR3 DNA follows: TGTGCCAGCAGTTATTCACCCTGGACTAGCGAGAGCACAGATACGCAGTATTTT. Residues: CASSYSPWTSESTDTQYF.

The chain is built from TRBV18 and TRBJ2-1; D possibly corresponds to TRBD1 (6 bases). Trimming stripped 3 bases from V and 2 bases from J, with 11 bases between. Germline V CDR1 and CDR2: KGHSH, LQKENI. This CDR3 has 15 amino acids. In nucleotides, the CDR3 is TGTGCCAGCTCACCTAACAGGGAAACCTACAATGAGCAGTTCTTC. Its protein product is CASSPNRETYNEQFF.

The chain has TRBV29-1 and TRBJ2-6; D uncertain. This CDR3 is 15 amino acids long. Germline V gives CDR1 SQVTM, CDR2 ANQGSEA. Trimming cost V 3 bases and J 0 bases, with 9 bases left between them. Here the CDR3 reads CSVDTTLSGANVLTF. In nucleotides, the CDR3 is TGCAGCGTTGATACTACCCTCTCTGGGGCCAACGTCCTGACTTTC.

The chain has TRBV5-1 and TRBJ1-1; D might be TRBD1 (6 bases). V was trimmed by 4 bases and J by 7 bases, leaving 20 bases between them. Germline assignment: CDR1 SGHRS and CDR2 YFSETQ. This CDR3 spans 15 amino acids. CDR3 sequence (DNA): TGCGCCAGCAGCCCAGATGGACAGTCGGTCGTTGAAGCTTTCTTT. The encoded protein is CASSPDGQSVVEAFF.

In the case of this clone: The sample carries other DNA sequences with the same CDR3. The chain has TRBV19 and TRBJ2-7; 8 bases fit TRBD1. This CDR3 region has 14 residues. Trimming at V came to 3 bases and at J to 2 bases, leaving 3 bases not matched to a gene. Germline assignment: CDR1 LNHDA and CDR2 SQIVND (reference sequence). The DNA of the CDR3 is TGTGCCAGTAGTATCGACAGGGGTACCTACGAGCAGTACTTC. Protein sequence: CASSIDRGTYEQYF.

The rearrangement uses TRBV27 and TRBJ2-5; TRBD2 matches 8 bases. V trimming: 5 bases; J trimming: 4 bases; junction bases outside the gene matches: 6. CDR1 is MNHEY, CDR2 SMNVEV, per germline (reference sequence). CDR3 size: 14 residues. The CDR3 is CASSPRGGGETQYF. The CDR3 nucleotides are TGTGCCAGCAGTCCTCGGGGGGGTGGAGAGACCCAGTACTTC.

This clone was seen only a few times. The gene calls are TRBV28 and TRBJ1-5; D is possibly TRBD1 (5 bases). Germline CDR1 and CDR2: MDHEN and SYDVKM. This CDR3 is 13 amino acids long. V was clipped by 5 bases and J by 2 bases, with 7 bases between them. The CDR3 nucleotides are TGTGCCAGCAGTACCAGGGGCAATCAGCCCCAGCATTTT. Translated, it gives CASSTRGNQPQHF.

The chain uses TRBV9 and TRBJ2-5; 13 bases agree with TRBD2. The CDR3 sequence is 15 residues long. Germline V lookup: CDR1 SGDLS, CDR2 YYNGEE. V trimming: 3 bases; J trimming: 1 base; junction bases outside the gene matches: 0. CDR3 coding DNA: TGTGCCAGCAGCGGACTAGCGGGGGGCCAAGAGACCCAGTACTTC. Translated, it gives CASSGLAGGQETQYF.

The chain uses TRBV19 and TRBJ2-3, with 9 bases fitting TRBD2. CDR3 length: 19 amino acids. The junction had 13 bases not matched to a gene; V was cut back by 3 bases and J by 0 bases. Germline CDR1 and CDR2: LNHDA and SQIVND (reference sequence). The CDR3 is CASSMEWRGGGSSTDTQYF. The CDR3 nucleotides are TGTGCCAGTAGTATGGAATGGCGGGGGGGAGGTTCTAGCACAGATACGCAGTATTTT. Based on the CDR3 plus reference TRBV19 and TRBJ2-3, the full variable domain is DGGITQSPKYLFRKEGQNVTLSCEQNLNHDAMYWYRQDPGQGLRLIYYSQIVNDFQKGDIAEGYSVSREKKESFPLTVTSAQKNPTAFYLCASSMEWRGGGSSTDTQYFGPGTRLTVL.

The CDR3 protein is CASSLLGGGSSYNEQFF. CDR3 sequence (DNA): TGCGCCAGCAGCTTGCTCGGCGGGGGGAGCTCCTACAATGAGCAGTTCTTC. The gene calls are TRBV5-1 and TRBJ2-1; 8 bases fit TRBD2. The CDR3 spans 17 residues. Germline loops: CDR1 SGHRS, CDR2 YFSETQ. V shed 1 base, J shed 0 bases, and the junction held 6 bases outside the gene matches.

The chain couples TRBV5-3 to TRBJ2-7; tentative D call: TRBD1 (6 bases). TRBV5-3 is an ORF; its function is uncertain. V shed 0 bases and J shed 5 bases, with 9 bases lying between them. This CDR3 region has 13 residues. This chain's CDR3 is CARSLDRVHEQYF. Written as DNA, the CDR3 is TGTGCCAGAAGCTTGGACAGGGTCCACGAGCAGTACTTC.

V usage is TRBV6-6 and J usage is TRBJ2-7; tentative D call: TRBD2 (5 bases). V was trimmed by 2 bases and J by 4 bases, leaving 15 bases between them. Per the germline V gene, CDR1 is MNHNY and CDR2 is SVGAGI (reference sequence). The CDR3 contains 15 residues. CDR3 in amino acids: CASSYLKRAGYEQYF. The CDR3 nucleotides read TGTGCCAGCAGTTACCTCAAGAGGGCAGGTTACGAGCAGTACTTC.

V is TRBV6-5 and J is TRBJ1-1; 8 positions match TRBD1. Germline V CDR1 and CDR2: MNHEY, SVGAGI. V shed 6 bases, J shed 3 bases, and the junction held 6 bases outside the gene matches. This CDR3 is 14 amino acids long. This chain's CDR3 is CASRATGVHTEAFF. The CDR3 DNA is TGTGCCAGCAGAGCGACAGGGGTGCACACTGAAGCTTTCTTT.

The chain has TRBV7-2 and TRBJ2-5; D possibly corresponds to TRBD1 (5 bases). V lost 5 bases and J lost 5, with 12 bases in between. Per germline, CDR1 SGHTA and CDR2 FQGNSA. This CDR3 spans 13 amino acids. CDR3 in amino acids: CASSQGVDETQYF. The DNA of the CDR3 is TGTGCCAGCAGCCAAGGGGTTGACGAGACCCAGTACTTC.

V is TRBV3-1 (or the pseudogene TRBV3-2) and J is TRBJ1-5; D remains unclear. CDR1 is LGHDT and CDR2 is YNNKEL in the germline V gene (reference sequence). Trimming took off 3 bases at V and 1 base at J, with 10 bases between the two ends. This CDR3 is built from 15 residues. CDR3 nucleotides: TGTGCCAGCAGCCAGAGAGGGCGCAGCAATCAGCCCCAGCATTTT. It codes for CASSQRGRSNQPQHF.

The chain uses TRBV27 and TRBJ1-1; possibly TRBD1 for D (6 bases). Trimming took off 5 bases at V and 4 bases at J, with 14 bases between the two ends. Germline lookup yields CDR1 MNHEY and CDR2 SMNVEV (reference sequence). The CDR3 totals 14 residues. The CDR3 DNA follows: TGTGCCAGCAGTATAGACAGGTTGGGCACTGAAGCTTTCTTT. Protein: CASSIDRLGTEAFF.

This clone occurred once. The V call is TRBV19, the J call TRBJ1-6; TRBD1 matches 7 bases. Germline CDR1 reads LNHDA; CDR2 reads SQIVND (reference sequence). The V segment lost 6 bases and the J segment 10 bases; nucleotides outside the gene matches: 9. The CDR3 consists of 14 residues. CDR3 sequence: CASRIDRAGSPLHF. In DNA form, the CDR3 reads TGTGCCAGTAGGATCGACAGGGCGGGGTCACCCCTCCACTTT. Based on the CDR3 plus reference TRBV19 and TRBJ1-6, the full variable domain is DGGITQSPKYLFRKEGQNVTLSCEQNLNHDAMYWYRQDPGQGLRLIYYSQIVNDFQKGDIAEGYSVSREKKESFPLTVTSAQKNPTAFYLCASRIDRAGSPLHFGNGTRLTVT.

The chain links TRBV28 to TRBJ2-3; TRBD2 might be the D (5 bases). Germline V gene sequence: CDR1 MDHEN, CDR2 SYDVKM. The CDR3 is 13 residues long. With 5 bases removed from V and 5 bases from J, the gap between germline ends came to 11 bases. CDR3 in DNA: TGTGCCAGCAGTCCCCCGGGAATAGATACGCAGTATTTT. Its protein product is CASSPPGIDTQYF.

The J gene is TRBJ2-5, the V gene TRBV18; TRBD1 matches 9 bases. Trimming removed 5 bases from V and 2 bases from J; junction bases left unmatched: 6. The V gene's germline CDR1 is KGHSH and CDR2 LQKENI. The CDR3 is 15 residues long. The DNA for the CDR3 is TGTGCCAGCTCATCGGGACAGGGACAACAAGAGACCCAGTACTTC. Its protein is CASSSGQGQQETQYF.

This clone occurred once. The chain links TRBV10-3 to TRBJ2-1; the D is unclear. The CDR3 is 13 amino acids. Per germline, CDR1 ENHRY and CDR2 SYGVKD. Trimming removed 0 bases at V and 15 bases at J, with 15 bases between. CDR3 protein: CAISESKWARPFF. CDR3 nucleotide sequence: TGTGCCATCAGTGAGTCGAAATGGGCCCGCCCGTTCTTC.

The rearrangement uses TRBV28 and TRBJ2-7, with D uncertain. The CDR3 has 11 residues. CDR1 is MDHEN and CDR2 is SYDVKM in the germline V gene. V lost 6 bases and J 3 bases, leaving 6 bases between the germline ends. The CDR3 sequence is CASSLYYEQYF. The CDR3 DNA is TGTGCCAGCAGCCTTTACTACGAGCAGTACTTC.

The V call is TRBV11-2, the J call TRBJ2-7; no reliable D call. CDR1 SGHAT and CDR2 FQNNGV come from the germline V gene. The CDR3 spans 13 residues. The V and J ends lost 0 bases and 1 base respectively, with 4 bases between them. The CDR3 nucleotides are TGTGCCAGCAGCTTAGAGAGTTCCTACGAGCAGTACTTC. This sequence encodes CASSLESSYEQYF.

V gene TRBV19 combines with J gene TRBJ1-5; the match to TRBD1 covers 7 bases. The CDR3 is 15 amino acids. Germline V gene data show CDR1 as LNHDA and CDR2 as SQIVND (reference sequence). The trim removed 7 bases at V and 1 base at J, leaving 7 bases unmatched. The CDR3 loop reads CASNLDRSSNQPQHF. The CDR3 nucleotides are TGTGCCAGTAACCTGGACAGGTCAAGCAATCAGCCCCAGCATTTT.

The chain uses TRBV12-5 and TRBJ2-1, with 10 bases matching TRBD2. The CDR3 is 17 residues long. Losses at the gene ends were 2 bases for V and 0 bases for J; bases not matched to a gene: 4. Germline CDR1 reads LGHNT; CDR2 reads FRNRAP. CDR3 coding DNA: TGTGCTAGTGGTTTGACCACTAGCGGGGCCTCCTACAATGAGCAGTTCTTC. Encoded protein: CASGLTTSGASYNEQFF.

On this clone itself: The sample has other DNA sequences that encode this CDR3 too. This chain connects TRBV7-2 to TRBJ2-7; no firm D call. CDR3 length: 13 residues. Germline CDR1 is SGHTA and CDR2 is FQGNSA. Trimming took 0 bases from V and 4 from J, leaving 7 bases between them. The CDR3 coding sequence is TGTGCCAGCAGCTTAGCGTTGTCTTACGAGCAGTACTTC. The encoded protein is CASSLALSYEQYF.

This clone has only one observation. The rearrangement joins TRBV15 to TRBJ1-3; no reliable D call. CDR3 size: 15 residues. Germline CDR1 reads LNHNV; CDR2 reads YYDKDF (reference sequence). The ends were cut back, 0 bases at V and 0 bases at J, with 6 bases in the middle. CDR3 DNA sequence: TGTGCCACCAGCAGAGAGAGAGTCTCTGGAAACACCATATATTTT. Its protein product is CATSRERVSGNTIYF.

This clone was observed once. The V and J genes are TRBV4-2 and TRBJ1-1; 7 bases align to TRBD1. V shed 1 base and J 0 bases; nucleotides not matched to a gene: 11. Per the germline V gene, CDR1 is LGHNA and CDR2 is YNFKEQ. The CDR3 is 18 amino acids. The CDR3 DNA sequence: TGTGCCAGCAGCCAAGCCCGAAGCCCCGGGACAGTGAACACTGAAGCTTTCTTT. Amino acid sequence: CASSQARSPGTVNTEAFF.

This clone occurred a few times. This chain joins TRBV6-6 and TRBJ2-2, with D unresolved. The CDR3 runs 15 residues. The germline CDR1 and CDR2 sequences are MNHNY and SVGAGI (reference sequence). Trimming cost V 6 bases and J 0 bases, with 11 bases left between them. The CDR3 DNA follows: TGTGCCAGCAGACCAGACATGACGAACACCGGGGAGCTGTTTTTT. Its protein product is CASRPDMTNTGELFF.